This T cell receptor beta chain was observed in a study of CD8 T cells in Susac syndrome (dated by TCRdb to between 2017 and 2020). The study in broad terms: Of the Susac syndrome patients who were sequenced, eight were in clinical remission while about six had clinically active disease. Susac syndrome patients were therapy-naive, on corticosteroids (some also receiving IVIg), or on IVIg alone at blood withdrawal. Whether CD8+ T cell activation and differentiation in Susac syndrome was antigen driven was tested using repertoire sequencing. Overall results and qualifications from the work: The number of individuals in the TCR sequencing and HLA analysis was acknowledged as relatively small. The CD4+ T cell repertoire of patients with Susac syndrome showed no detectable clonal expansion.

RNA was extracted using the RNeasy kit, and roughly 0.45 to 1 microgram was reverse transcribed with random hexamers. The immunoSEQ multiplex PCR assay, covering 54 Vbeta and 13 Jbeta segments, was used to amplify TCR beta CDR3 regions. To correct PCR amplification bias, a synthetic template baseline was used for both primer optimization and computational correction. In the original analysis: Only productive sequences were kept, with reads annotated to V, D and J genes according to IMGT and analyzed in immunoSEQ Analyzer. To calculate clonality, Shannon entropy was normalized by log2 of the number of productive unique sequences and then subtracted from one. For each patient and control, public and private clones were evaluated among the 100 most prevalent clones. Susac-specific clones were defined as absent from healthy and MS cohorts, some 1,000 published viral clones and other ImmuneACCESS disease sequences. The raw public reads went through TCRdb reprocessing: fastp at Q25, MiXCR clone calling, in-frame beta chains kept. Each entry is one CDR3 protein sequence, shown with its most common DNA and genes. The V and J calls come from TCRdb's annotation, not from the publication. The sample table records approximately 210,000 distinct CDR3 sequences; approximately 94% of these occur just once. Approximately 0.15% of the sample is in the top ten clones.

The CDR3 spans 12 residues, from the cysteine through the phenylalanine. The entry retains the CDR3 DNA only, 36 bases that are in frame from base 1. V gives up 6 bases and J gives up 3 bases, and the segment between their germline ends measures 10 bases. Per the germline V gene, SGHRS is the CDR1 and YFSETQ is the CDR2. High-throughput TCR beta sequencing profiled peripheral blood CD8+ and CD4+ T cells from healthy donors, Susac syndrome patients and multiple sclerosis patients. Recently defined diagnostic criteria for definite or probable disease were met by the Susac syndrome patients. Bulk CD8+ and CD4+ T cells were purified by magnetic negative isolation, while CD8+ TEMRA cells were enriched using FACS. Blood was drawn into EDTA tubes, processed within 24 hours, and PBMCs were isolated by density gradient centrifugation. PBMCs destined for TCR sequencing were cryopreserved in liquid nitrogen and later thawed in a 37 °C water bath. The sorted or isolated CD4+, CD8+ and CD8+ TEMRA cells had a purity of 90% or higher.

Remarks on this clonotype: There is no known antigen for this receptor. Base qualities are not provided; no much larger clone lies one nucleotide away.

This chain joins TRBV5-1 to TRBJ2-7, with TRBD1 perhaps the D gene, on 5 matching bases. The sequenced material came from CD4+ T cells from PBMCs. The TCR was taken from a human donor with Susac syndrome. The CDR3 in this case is CASIDSDYEQYF. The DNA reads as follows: TGCGCCAGCATAGACAGCGACTACGAGCAGTACTTC.